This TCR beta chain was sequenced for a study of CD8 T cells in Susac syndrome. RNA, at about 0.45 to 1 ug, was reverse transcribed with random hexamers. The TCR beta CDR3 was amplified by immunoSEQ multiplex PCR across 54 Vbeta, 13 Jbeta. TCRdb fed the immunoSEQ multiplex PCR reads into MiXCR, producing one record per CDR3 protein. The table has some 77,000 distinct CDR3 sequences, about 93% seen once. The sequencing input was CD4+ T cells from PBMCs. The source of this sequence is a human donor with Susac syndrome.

The CDR3 here is CASSLQVGYEQYF. In DNA form, the CDR3 reads TGCGCCAGCAGCTTACAAGTGGGTTACGAGCAGTACTTC. This chain joins TRBV5-1 and TRBJ2-7; no firm D call. V was clipped by 2 bases and J by 4 bases, with 10 bases between them. CDR1 is SGHRS, CDR2 YFSETQ, per germline. The CDR3 has 13 residues.